The next 10 T cell receptor beta chains were all read from a single sample in a study of T cell clonality in common variable immunodeficiency. Some clones are missing from TCRdb's copy, which holds only in-frame ones; the method was immunoSEQ multiplex PCR. The data show more than 65,000 clones, with none appearing a single time. Material for sequencing was peripheral blood mononuclear cells. These receptors all come from a person aged 18-69 years in good health.

This clone was seen repeatedly, ten times or more. Here the CDR3 reads CASRGPQGASNTDTQYF. The sequenced part of the CDR3 DNA is TGCGCCAGCCGAGGGCCACAGGGGGCGTCTAACACAGATACG. This chain connects TRBV5-1 to TRBJ2-3; TRBD1 matches at 9 bases. The read stops 3 residues short of the end of the CDR3; the missing end is completed from the germline J gene. Germline loops: CDR1 SGHRS, CDR2 YFSETQ. V was pared by 7 bases and J by 2 bases, with 14 bases of the junction left unmatched. The CDR3 runs 17 residues.

The table lists this clone with many counts. The CDR3 end lies 3 residues beyond the end of the read and is filled in from the germline J gene. The V and J genes are TRBV7-3 and TRBJ2-7; a weak D match, TRBD1 (5 bases). The V gene's germline CDR1 is SGHTA and CDR2 FQGTGA. The V gene lost 5 bases and the J gene lost 5 bases, with 13 bases spanning the gap. CDR3 length: 13 amino acids. CDR3 bases read: TGTGCCAGCAGCCTAGAAGGGGTCAACGAG. It is translated as CASSLEGVNE. From start to end, the CDR3 is CASSLEGVNEQYF.

This clone was observed at least ten times. The read gets to within 3 residues of the CDR3 end, and the germline J gene fills in the rest. The chain has TRBV20-1 and TRBJ2-1, with TRBD2 identical over 11 bases. The CDR3 covers 14 residues. Trimming cost V 7 bases and J 4 bases; bases outside gene matches: 6. Germline assignment: CDR1 DFQATT and CDR2 SNEGSKA (reference sequence). CDR3 DNA (partial): TGCAGTGTCGGGACTAGCGGAGGATACAATGAG. Translation gives CSVGTSGGYNE. The CDR3 as a whole reads CSVGTSGGYNEQFF.

This clone occurred many times. The CDR3 end is not reached by the read, which stops 3 residues before it; the germline J gene fills it in. The chain has TRBV28 and TRBJ1-2; the match to TRBD1 covers 7 bases. This CDR3 is built from 14 residues. Germline V gene data show CDR1 as MDHEN and CDR2 as SYDVKM. Trimming took 5 bases from V and 7 from J; bases not matched to a gene: 10. CDR3 DNA (partial): TGTGCCAGCAGTCCCCCCGACAGGGTTGGTGGC. Translated, it gives CASSPPDRVGG. Given in full, the CDR3 is CASSPPDRVGGYTF.

This clone was picked up many times. The DNA read from the CDR3 is TGCAGTGCTAGAGTGGTCCAACCTAGCGCCCAAGGTGAG. Its protein is CSARVVQPSAQGE. The entire CDR3 is CSARVVQPSAQGEQFF. The chain recombines TRBV20-1 with TRBJ2-1, with D tentatively TRBD2 (6 bases). With the read ending 3 residues before the CDR3 end, the germline J gene is used to fill in that end. Trimming removed 1 base at V and 9 bases at J, with 22 bases between. The CDR3 consists of 16 residues. CDR1 is DFQATT and CDR2 is SNEGSKA in the germline V gene (reference sequence).

This clone has at least ten counts. The sequenced fragment ends 3 residues before the CDR3 boundary, so the rest is inferred from the germline J gene. The V call is TRBV19, the J call TRBJ2-1, with D possibly matching TRBD2 (5 bases). Trimming removed 7 bases from V and 0 bases from J, with 10 bases in between. The CDR3 length is 14 residues. CDR1 is LNHDA and CDR2 is SQIVND in the germline V gene (reference sequence). CDR3 sequence reads: CASKERSSYNEQFF. The sequenced part of the CDR3 DNA is TGTGCCAGTAAGGAGCGGAGCTCCTACAATGAG. Full variable domain (outside the CDR3, taken from reference TRBV19 and TRBJ2-1): DGGITQSPKYLFRKEGQNVTLSCEQNLNHDAMYWYRQDPGQGLRLIYYSQIVNDFQKGDIAEGYSVSREKKESFPLTVTSAQKNPTAFYLCASKERSSYNEQFFGPGTRLTVL.

This clone was counted many times. Coverage ceases 3 residues before the CDR3 finishes, and the germline J gene fills in the end. This chain uses TRBV19 with TRBJ1-2; unclear D gene. V was shortened by 0 bases and J by 4 bases, with 9 bases between the two germline ends. CDR3 length: 14 amino acids. The germline V gene encodes CDR1 LNHDA and CDR2 SQIVND (reference sequence). The sequenced part of the CDR3 DNA is TGTGCCAGTAGTATAGATCTAAATCTCTATGGC. This encodes CASSIDLNLYG. The complete CDR3 sequence is CASSIDLNLYGYTF.

Many counts were recorded for this clone. At one boundary the junction diverges from the germline segment, which might be a read error. Read coverage stops 3 residues before the CDR3 terminus; the germline J gene supplies the remainder. The chain links TRBV4-2 to TRBJ1-2, with D tentatively TRBD1 (6 bases). The CDR3 covers 16 residues. CDR1 is LGHNA, CDR2 YNFKEQ, per germline. The CDR3 here is CASSQDRSYPNYGYTF. CDR3 DNA, as far as it was read: TGCGCCAGCAGCCAAGACAGGAGCTACCCAAACTATGGC.

This clone has a count of ten or more. The observed sequence ends 3 residues before the CDR3 terminus, with the missing tail filled in from the germline J gene. The chain recombines TRBV18 with TRBJ2-3; TRBD1 agrees at 9 bases. This CDR3 region has 15 residues. Germline assignment: CDR1 KGHSH and CDR2 LQKENI. V gave up 6 bases and J gave up 3 bases; unmatched junction bases: 7. This CDR3 is CASSVGQGVTDTQYF. CDR3 DNA (partial): TGTGCCAGCTCCGTGGGACAGGGAGTAACAGATACG.

Only a few counts were recorded for this clone. Sequencing ends 3 residues short of the CDR3 end; the germline J gene provides the rest. V gene TRBV19 combines with J gene TRBJ1-3; 9 bases align to TRBD1. V gave up 3 bases and J gave up 3 bases; unmatched junction bases: 3. CDR1 and CDR2 (germline): LNHDA, SQIVND (reference sequence). The CDR3 has 15 residues. CDR3 sequence: CASSIGDRVGNTIYF. CDR3 DNA, as far as it was read: TGTGCCAGTAGTATCGGGGACAGGGTTGGAAACACC.